This TCR beta chain stems from a study of T cells after yellow fever vaccination. V lost 2 bases and J 3 bases, leaving 11 bases between the germline ends. Germline assignment: CDR1 MNHEY and CDR2 SVGAGI. This CDR3 comprises 14 residues. A process of 5'RACE template switching, which added a universal primer site and UMIs, was used to make TCR cDNA. MiXCR was run by TCRdb on the 5' RACE reads, yielding one entry per CDR3 protein. The repertoire consists of tens of thousands of distinct CDR3 sequences, with less than 15% occurring once and the leading ten covering 20% to 25%. Study-wide findings and caveats: Highly abundant clonotypes carried over from the bulk population could end up in FACS-sorted repertoires as contaminants. Among all clonotypes, a small share was observed in both CD4 and CD8 compartments. Detected again after the booster were most primary-vaccination clones, at almost 97% CD4 and approximately 90% CD8.

This chain links TRBV6-5 with TRBJ2-7; no reliable D call. The clonotype originates from a man aged 18 to 29 who received the YFV17D yellow fever vaccine. The material sequenced was CD8+ T cells not binding an NS4B(214-222) dextramer, sorted from PBMCs, taken about 21 days after the first yellow fever vaccination. Here the CDR3 DNA reads TGTGCCAGCAGTTACGTAGGTACGCACTACGAGCAGTACTTC. It specifies CASSYVGTHYEQYF.